What follows describes a single T cell receptor (beta chain). Generated by immunoSEQ multiplex PCR, the TCRdb table keeps only in-frame clones and is missing some. The table has tens of thousands of clones, about 87% seen once; the top ten hold 2.8%. The ends lost 8 bases at V and 5 bases at J; junction bases unmatched: 10. In germline, CDR1 is MDHEN, CDR2 SYDVKM. The CDR3 has 15 residues. This specimen comes from a study of OX40 agonist ivuxolimab in advanced cancers. This rearrangement joins TRBV28 to TRBJ2-5, with TRBD2 matching 11 bases. Sample: CD4+ or CD8+ T cells sorted from blood, taken in a trial of the OX40 agonist ivuxolimab. This TCR derives from an adult with an advanced solid tumor such as melanoma, head and neck, liver or kidney cancer. The CDR3 nucleotides are TGTGCCAGCCCACCACCTAGCGGGAGGCATGAGACCCAGTACTTC. This translates into CASPPPSGRHETQYF.